These 8 T cell receptor beta chains were all obtained from the same sample, sequenced in a study of blood T cell repertoires in COVID-19. Repertoires were generated with immunoSEQ multiplex PCR, while TCRdb's copy carries only in-frame clones and drops some. This sample yields some 98,000 clones, of which approximately 80% are seen a single time; approximately 11% belongs to the top ten. Input material: peripheral blood. Receptor source: a man between 65 and 85 years old with active or convalescent COVID-19.

This clone was detected only a few times. The chain carries TRBV6-5 and TRBJ1-2, with 10 nucleotides matching TRBD1. V shed 4 bases, J shed 6 bases, and the junction held 5 bases outside the gene matches. This CDR3 region has 14 residues. CDR1 is MNHEY, CDR2 SVGAGI, per germline. CDR3 residues: CASSFRQGAHGYTF. The CDR3 nucleotides read TGTGCCAGCAGTTTTCGACAGGGGGCCCATGGCTACACCTTC.

This chain links TRBV19 with TRBJ1-5; TRBD1 aligns across 7 bases. Per the germline V gene, CDR1 is LNHDA and CDR2 is SQIVND (reference sequence). This CDR3 has 14 amino acids. Trimming at V came to 7 bases and at J to 4 bases, leaving 7 bases not matched to a gene. Here the CDR3 reads CASTADRRNQPQHF. Written as DNA, the CDR3 is TGTGCCAGTACCGCGGACAGGAGGAATCAGCCCCAGCATTTT.

This chain links TRBV19 with TRBJ2-1, with 12 nucleotides matching TRBD1. CDR3 length equals 14 residues. CDR1 and CDR2 (germline): LNHDA, SQIVND (reference sequence). V dropped 6 bases and J dropped 10; count of bases not matched to a gene: 7. CDR3: CASRRGQGAWEQFF. The CDR3 DNA follows: TGTGCCAGTAGAAGGGGACAGGGGGCATGGGAGCAGTTCTTC.

The CDR3 sequence: CASSLTPGNTEAFF. CDR3 in DNA: TGTGCCAGCAGCTTAACGCCGGGGAACACTGAAGCTTTCTTT. The rearrangement links TRBV7-3 to TRBJ1-1; D remains unclear. Per germline, CDR1 SGHTA and CDR2 FQGTGA. The V end was cut by 0 bases, the J end by 1 base, with 6 bases between. The CDR3 spans 14 residues.

In its sample, this clone was seen once. This chain joins TRBV19 and TRBJ2-7; tentative D call: TRBD2 (5 bases). CDR1 and CDR2 from the germline V gene are LNHDA and SQIVND (reference sequence). CDR3 length: 13 residues. V gave up 4 bases and J gave up 2 bases, with 9 bases separating them. The CDR3 here is CASSNPGAYEQYF. The CDR3 DNA is TGTGCCAGTAGTAACCCCGGGGCCTACGAGCAGTACTTC.

This clone was counted once. The rearrangement uses TRBV4-2 and TRBJ1-2; 7 bases are shared with TRBD1. Germline CDR1 is LGHNA and CDR2 is YNFKEQ. The J segment lost 4 bases and the V segment lost 1 base, leaving 0 bases of the junction unmatched. CDR3 length equals 13 residues. The chain's CDR3 is CASSQGQGYGYTF. CDR3 nucleotide sequence: TGTGCCAGCAGCCAAGGACAGGGCTATGGCTACACCTTC.

The chain employs TRBV24-1 and TRBJ1-5, with D tentatively TRBD1 (5 bases). This CDR3 has 14 residues. Germline V gene lookup returns CDR1 KGHDR and CDR2 SFDVKD. The ends were cut back, 7 bases at V and 0 bases at J, with 9 bases in the middle. The CDR3 nucleotides read TGTGCCACCAGAGACAGCCATAGCAATCAGCCCCAGCATTTT. It yields the protein CATRDSHSNQPQHF.

This clone has only one observation. The rearrangement links TRBV15 to TRBJ1-3; the D gene is possibly TRBD1 (5 bases). Germline CDR1 reads LNHNV; CDR2 reads YYDKDF (reference sequence). The CDR3 is made up of 17 amino acids. Trimming cost V 3 bases and J 0 bases, with 15 bases left between them. The DNA for the CDR3 is TGTGCCACCAGCAGCTTTAAACAGGCCTTCTCTGGAAACACCATATATTTT. Translating gives CATSSFKQAFSGNTIYF.